Listed below are T cell receptor beta chains from one sample, sequenced in a study of blood T cell repertoires in COVID-19. Sequencing was performed with immunoSEQ multiplex PCR; in TCRdb, only in-frame clones are kept and a portion is missing. The sample holds 150,000 to 200,000 clones, over 75% seen once. What was sequenced was peripheral blood. The receptor source for this set is a man aged 55-75 years with active or convalescent COVID-19. CDR3s include the opening cysteine and the closing phenylalanine or tryptophan. Fields, in order: J gene, V gene, clone size, CDR3 protein. Where a row states a size, it is once, few, many or the class of an expanded clone; other rows omit it.

J gene: TRBJ1-1; V gene: TRBV7-8; clone size: .; CDR3 protein: CASSLDPAYGDTEAFF
J gene: TRBJ2-1; V gene: TRBV5-8; clone size: .; CDR3 protein: CASSMVGLAGVHEQFF
J gene: TRBJ1-2; V gene: TRBV6-5; clone size: .; CDR3 protein: CASSPTTGINYGYTF
J gene: TRBJ1-2; V gene: TRBV2; clone size: few; CDR3 protein: CASRTGPGNYGYTF
J gene: TRBJ1-4; V gene: TRBV6-5; clone size: .; CDR3 protein: CASSPEVNEKLFF
J gene: TRBJ1-1; V gene: TRBV19; clone size: .; CDR3 protein: CATRSPRGNTEAFF
J gene: TRBJ2-1; V gene: TRBV7-2; clone size: .; CDR3 protein: CASSQLLVLGEQFF
J gene: TRBJ1-3; V gene: TRBV3-1/TRBV3-2; clone size: .; CDR3 protein: CASSRVDRGPGNTIYF
J gene: TRBJ2-2; V gene: TRBV6-1; clone size: .; CDR3 protein: CASSEAKVAGDTGELFF
J gene: TRBJ1-1; V gene: TRBV28; clone size: .; CDR3 protein: CASSSYRGNTEAFF
J gene: TRBJ2-7; V gene: TRBV7-9; clone size: few; CDR3 protein: CASTEQGYEQYF
J gene: TRBJ2-3; V gene: TRBV6-5; clone size: .; CDR3 protein: CASSRIQTSTDTQYF
J gene: TRBJ2-1; V gene: TRBV5-5; clone size: .; CDR3 protein: CASRPGTSVYNEQFF
J gene: TRBJ1-3; V gene: TRBV27; clone size: .; CDR3 protein: CASSLSAGGPRDTIYF
J gene: TRBJ1-1; V gene: TRBV10-3; clone size: .; CDR3 protein: CAIKQGQQNTEAFF
J gene: TRBJ1-4; V gene: TRBV15; clone size: .; CDR3 protein: CATRGQHGKEKLFF
J gene: TRBJ1-3; V gene: TRBV5-6; clone size: .; CDR3 protein: CASSYTGAGNTIYF
J gene: TRBJ1-1; V gene: TRBV10-3; clone size: .; CDR3 protein: CAMGEGTPEAFF
J gene: TRBJ2-1; V gene: TRBV15; clone size: .; CDR3 protein: CATSRELGQVNEQFF
J gene: TRBJ2-7; V gene: TRBV6-6; clone size: .; CDR3 protein: CASSRGQGVSYEQYF
J gene: TRBJ2-5; V gene: TRBV5-1; clone size: .; CDR3 protein: CASSLELRTGAATQYF
J gene: TRBJ1-2; V gene: TRBV6-5; clone size: .; CDR3 protein: CASTRTEVYGYTF
J gene: TRBJ1-5; V gene: TRBV6-5; clone size: .; CDR3 protein: CASSYRGSNQPQHF
J gene: TRBJ1-1; V gene: TRBV28; clone size: .; CDR3 protein: CARHRASPEAFF
J gene: TRBJ1-1; V gene: TRBV5-1; clone size: .; CDR3 protein: CASSLGKWEGRNTEAFF
J gene: TRBJ2-7; V gene: TRBV11-2; clone size: .; CDR3 protein: CASSASASSYEQYF
J gene: TRBJ2-5; V gene: TRBV11-2; clone size: .; CDR3 protein: CASSLDSGYQETQYF
J gene: TRBJ1-4; V gene: TRBV6-4; clone size: .; CDR3 protein: CASRLDRDDEKLFF
J gene: TRBJ1-2; V gene: TRBV7-9; clone size: once; CDR3 protein: CASSLGTGEIYGYTF
J gene: TRBJ2-7; V gene: TRBV7-3; clone size: once; CDR3 protein: CASSPTGSATYEQYF
J gene: TRBJ2-1; V gene: TRBV5-1; clone size: .; CDR3 protein: CASSKDSRASSYNEQFF
J gene: TRBJ1-2; V gene: TRBV28; clone size: .; CDR3 protein: CASSLLANYGYTF
J gene: TRBJ2-1; V gene: TRBV4-2; clone size: .; CDR3 protein: CASSQDRNRYNEQFF
J gene: TRBJ1-1; V gene: TRBV2; clone size: .; CDR3 protein: CATTQGENTEAFF
J gene: TRBJ1-3; V gene: TRBV15; clone size: .; CDR3 protein: CATSSGGPGNTIYF
J gene: TRBJ2-3; V gene: TRBV11-3; clone size: .; CDR3 protein: CASSSQVTGGTDTQYF
J gene: TRBJ1-2; V gene: TRBV18; clone size: .; CDR3 protein: CASSGDQLNYGYTF
J gene: TRBJ2-7; V gene: TRBV29-1; clone size: few; CDR3 protein: CSVPRQGSSYEQYF
J gene: TRBJ1-4; V gene: TRBV21-1; clone size: .; CDR3 protein: CASSEGGGCEKLFF
J gene: TRBJ1-4; V gene: TRBV10-3; clone size: .; CDR3 protein: CAISEPPGNNEKLFF
J gene: TRBJ1-3; V gene: TRBV15; clone size: .; CDR3 protein: CATSRDGGLSGNTIYF
J gene: TRBJ2-4; V gene: TRBV7-2; clone size: .; CDR3 protein: CASSPRGAKNIQYF
J gene: TRBJ2-1; V gene: TRBV3-1/TRBV3-2; clone size: .; CDR3 protein: CASSQGLAGGPVQFF
J gene: TRBJ2-7; V gene: TRBV5-6; clone size: .; CDR3 protein: CASSLDTSNEQYF
J gene: TRBJ2-3; V gene: TRBV5-8; clone size: few; CDR3 protein: CASSLGTSGGGTDTQYF
J gene: TRBJ1-1; V gene: TRBV5-8; clone size: .; CDR3 protein: CASSLVYRNTEAFF
J gene: TRBJ2-5; V gene: TRBV3-1/TRBV3-2; clone size: few; CDR3 protein: CASSQYTSAGETQYF
J gene: TRBJ2-5; V gene: TRBV6-6; clone size: .; CDR3 protein: CASELGVEETQYF
J gene: TRBJ1-6; V gene: TRBV11-2; clone size: .; CDR3 protein: CASSLGQGDPYNSPLHF
J gene: TRBJ1-5; V gene: TRBV12-3/TRBV12-4; clone size: .; CDR3 protein: CASSFARDQPQHF
J gene: TRBJ2-7; V gene: TRBV27; clone size: many; CDR3 protein: CASSPTGGHNEQYF
J gene: TRBJ1-1; V gene: TRBV4-2; clone size: .; CDR3 protein: CASSQAGQKVEAFF